Following are 10 T cell receptor beta chains from one sample sequenced in a study of blood T cells in healthy people across ages. With a J-beta primer mix and a sample-barcoded 5' primer, a second PCR ran roughly 7 to 11 cycles. TCRdb re-called the 5' RACE reads through MiXCR, storing one row per CDR3 protein. Here the sample spans roughly 1,100,000 distinct CDR3 sequences, 20% to 25% being singletons. The sample was also reused in another study, on T cells of mothers and their children.

The specimen was blood. These receptors all come from a girl aged 2 to 9 in good health.

This clonotype turned up a few times. V usage is TRBV29-1 and J usage is TRBJ2-5, with a weak D call TRBD1 (6 bases). The J call may be incorrect, as the DNA end agrees better with TRBJ2-7. The germline gives CDR1 SQVTM, CDR2 ANQGSEA. The CDR3 is 16 residues long. CDR3 region: CSVEDLQGRLGYEQYF. DNA for the CDR3: TGCAGCGTTGAAGATTTACAGGGTCGCCTTGGCTACGAGCAGTACTTC.

The chain recombines TRBV12-3 or TRBV12-4 with TRBJ1-5; 8 bases are a match to TRBD1. CDR3 length: 14 amino acids. Trimming took 6 bases from V and 6 from J; bases not matched to a gene: 7. The CDR3 loop reads CASSLTGDGQPQHF. CDR3 nucleotide sequence: TGTGCCAGCAGCCTGACAGGGGACGGTCAGCCCCAGCATTTT.

This clonotype has just a few counts. The chain links TRBV4-1 to TRBJ2-5; TRBD1 or TRBD2 may be the D gene (5 bases each). This CDR3 comprises 15 residues. V was cut by 1 base and J by 5 bases, with 14 bases left in between. The germline V gene has CDR1 MGHRA and CDR2 YSYEKL. CDR3 amino acids: CASSQVPGTGETQYF. The CDR3 coding sequence is TGCGCCAGCAGCCAAGTGCCAGGGACCGGGGAGACCCAGTACTTC.

The chain uses TRBV12-3 or TRBV12-4 and TRBJ2-5, with TRBD2 as a possible D gene (5 bases). The DNA end lines up better with TRBJ2-7; the J call may be wrong. There are 13 residues in the CDR3. The CDR3, as DNA: TGTGCCAGCAGCCCCTCACTAGTTTACGAGCAGTACTTC. Its protein is CASSPSLVYEQYF.

The J gene is TRBJ2-5, the V gene TRBV7-9; no clear D. Germline V gene sequence: CDR1 SEHNR, CDR2 FQNEAQ (reference sequence). The CDR3 totals 13 residues. V was shortened by 4 bases and J by 10 bases, with 16 bases between the two germline ends. The CDR3 sequence is CASSSYHVLDQYF. CDR3 nucleotides: TGTGCCAGCAGCTCCTACCACGTGCTGGACCAGTACTTC.

The chain has TRBV6-6 and TRBJ2-5, with TRBD2 matching over 10 bases. The DNA matches TRBJ2-7 better at its end, which makes the J call doubtful. The germline gives CDR1 MNHNY, CDR2 SVGAGI (reference sequence). The CDR3 length is 16 residues. The CDR3 nucleotides read TGTGCCAGCAGTTACTTTCGGACTAGCGGAGCCTACGAGCAGTACTTC. It yields the protein CASSYFRTSGAYEQYF.

The rearrangement joins TRBV9 to TRBJ2-3; 8 bases map to TRBD2. Germline V gene lookup returns CDR1 SGDLS and CDR2 YYNGEE. This CDR3 spans 17 amino acids. The V and J ends lost 0 bases and 3 bases, in that order; junction bases with no gene match: 9. In DNA form, the CDR3 reads TGTGCCAGCAGCGTAGGCGTCCAGCGGGAGTCGACAGATACGCAGTATTTT. It translates to CASSVGVQRESTDTQYF.

This clonotype occurred many times. V gene TRBV12-3 or TRBV12-4 combines with J gene TRBJ1-1; D ambiguous. V was pared by 7 bases and J by 6 bases, with 15 bases between. CDR3 length: 13 amino acids. CDR3 protein: CASTSIPGPEAFF. The CDR3 nucleotides read TGTGCCAGCACCTCCATTCCCGGGCCTGAAGCTTTCTTT.

This clonotype was detected only once. An end of the junction does not agree with germline; a read error may underlie this. The V call is TRBV10-3, the J call TRBJ2-7, with D maybe TRBD2 (6 bases). In germline, CDR1 is ENHRY, CDR2 SYGVKD. CDR3 size: 14 residues. Here the CDR3 DNA reads TGTGCCATCAGTGCGGAGCGCGGGGTTTACGAGCTGTACTTC. It translates to CAISAERGVYELYF.

This clonotype was detected once. DNA of the CDR3: TGCAGTGCTGCCGGGACTAGGTCTCTAAGCATTCAGTACTTC. It encodes CSAAGTRSLSIQYF. The chain is built from TRBV20-1 and TRBJ2-4; the match to TRBD2 covers 8 bases. CDR1 and CDR2 from the germline V gene are DFQATT and SNEGSKA (reference sequence). The CDR3 sequence is 14 residues long. After removal of 5 bases from V and 9 bases from J, the junction contained 12 bases not matched to a gene.